One sample yielded the 20 T cell receptor beta chains listed below, sequenced in a study of cytomegalovirus exposure and HLA in healthy donors. 60 Vbeta and 13 Jbeta primers were used in PCR. Using immunoSEQ multiplex PCR, the repertoire was profiled, and TCRdb retains in-frame clones only, with some absent. Its table lists 100,000 to 150,000 clones. The sample taken for sequencing was PBMCs. These receptors were taken from a woman in her thirties or forties in good health and CMV-seronegative.

This chain links TRBV6-5 with TRBJ1-5; D gene uncertain. Germline V gene lookup returns CDR1 MNHEY and CDR2 SVGAGI. V lost 7 bases, J lost 1 base, and 14 bases lay in between. The CDR3 length is 15 residues. CDR3 sequence: CASTTQERSNQPQHF. In DNA form, the CDR3 reads TGTGCCAGCACCACCCAAGAGCGAAGCAATCAGCCCCAGCATTTT.

V gene TRBV5-1 combines with J gene TRBJ1-4; no reliable D call. CDR3 length: 15 residues. The V end lost 2 bases, the J end lost 0 bases, and 8 bases lay between the germline ends. Germline CDR1 reads SGHRS; CDR2 reads YFSETQ. CDR3 sequence: CASSLQSATNEKLFF. The CDR3, as DNA: TGCGCCAGCAGCTTACAGAGTGCAACTAATGAAAAACTGTTTTTT.

The V call is TRBV7-9, the J call TRBJ1-2; D is unclear. The CDR3 consists of 12 residues. Germline V lookup: CDR1 SEHNR, CDR2 FQNEAQ (reference sequence). V lost 2 bases, J lost 8 bases, and 9 bases lay in between. The CDR3 DNA is TGTGCCAGCAGCTTAAGACGGGAAGGCTACACCTTC. It translates to CASSLRREGYTF.

The chain links TRBV7-8 to TRBJ1-2; TRBD1 aligns across 8 bases. Trimming removed 2 bases from V and 4 bases from J; junction bases left unmatched: 12. The germline CDR1 and CDR2 sequences are SGHVS and FQNEAQ. The CDR3 covers 17 residues. CDR3 region: CASSLKGRTGGGYGYTF. The CDR3 DNA reads as TGTGCCAGCAGCTTAAAAGGCCGAACAGGGGGAGGCTATGGCTACACCTTC.

The chain couples TRBV19 to TRBJ1-4; D unresolved. Trimming took 1 base from V and 0 from J, leaving 9 bases between them. The CDR3 loop spans 16 amino acids. CDR1 is LNHDA, CDR2 SQIVND, per germline (reference sequence). The CDR3 region is CASSIVRRATNEKLFF. In nucleotides, the CDR3 is TGTGCCAGTAGTATAGTAAGGCGGGCAACTAATGAAAAACTGTTTTTT. The complete variable domain, with remaining parts taken from reference TRBV19 and TRBJ1-4, reads DGGITQSPKYLFRKEGQNVTLSCEQNLNHDAMYWYRQDPGQGLRLIYYSQIVNDFQKGDIAEGYSVSREKKESFPLTVTSAQKNPTAFYLCASSIVRRATNEKLFFGSGTQLSVL.

This chain links TRBV9 with TRBJ1-2, with 9 bases identical to TRBD1. The trim removed 4 bases at V and 4 bases at J, leaving 8 bases unmatched. CDR1 and CDR2 (germline): SGDLS, YYNGEE. CDR3 length: 15 residues. CDR3 coding DNA: TGTGCCAGCAGCCGAACAGGGGGCGATAGCTATGGCTACACCTTC. Translating it yields CASSRTGGDSYGYTF.

The chain employs TRBV9 and TRBJ2-5, with a possible D match to TRBD1 (6 bases). The germline V and J ends were trimmed by 4 bases and 1 base, with 17 bases remaining between them. The CDR3 has 16 amino acids. Germline values: CDR1 SGDLS, CDR2 YYNGEE. The CDR3 sequence: CASSNFEQGFQETQYF. In nucleotides, the CDR3 is TGTGCCAGCAGCAACTTCGAACAGGGCTTCCAAGAGACCCAGTACTTC.

The chain combines TRBV19 with TRBJ1-3; TRBD1 is a possible D gene (6 bases). V lost 4 bases to trimming and J lost 0 bases, with 10 bases between them. CDR1 LNHDA and CDR2 SQIVND come from the germline V gene (reference sequence). The length of the CDR3 is 15 residues. CDR3 sequence (DNA): TGTGCCAGTAGTACCAACAGGGACTCTGGAAACACCATATATTTT. It codes for CASSTNRDSGNTIYF.

V usage is TRBV27 and J usage is TRBJ2-2; TRBD1 matches at 7 bases. Germline trimming cut 2 bases from V and 11 bases from J; bases unmatched to any gene: 5. Looked up from germline, CDR1 is MNHEY and CDR2 is SMNVEV (reference sequence). CDR3 size: 13 residues. CDR3 residues: CASSLGTVAELFF. The CDR3 bases are TGTGCCAGCAGTTTAGGGACAGTTGCCGAGCTGTTTTTT.

DNA of the CDR3: TGTGCCAGCAGGGGAGGGGTGGGAAATGAGCAGTTCTTC. It translates to CASRGGVGNEQFF. J is TRBJ2-1 and V is TRBV6-5; TRBD2 matches 7 bases. Germline CDR1 and CDR2: MNHEY and SVGAGI. V lost 6 bases to trimming and J lost 7 bases; unmatched junction nucleotides: 6. CDR3 length equals 13 residues.

The chain has TRBV14 and TRBJ2-3; D is possibly TRBD2 (6 bases). Germline V gives CDR1 SGHDN, CDR2 FVKESK. The ends were cut back, 7 bases at V and 4 bases at J, with 12 bases in the middle. This CDR3 spans 13 amino acids. In DNA, the CDR3 is TGTGCCAGCACCGCGTCGGGGGCAGATACGCAGTATTTT. Protein: CASTASGADTQYF.

The V and J genes are TRBV7-2 and TRBJ2-3; D ambiguous. CDR1 SGHTA and CDR2 FQGNSA come from the germline V gene. V dropped 5 bases and J dropped 0 bases, with 12 bases sitting between them. The CDR3 is made up of 15 amino acids. CDR3 protein: CASSLALGSTDTQYF. The CDR3 DNA reads TGTGCCAGCAGCCTCGCCCTAGGTAGCACAGATACGCAGTATTTT. The full variable domain, completed using reference TRBV7-2 and TRBJ2-3, is GAGVSQSPSNKVTEKGKDVELRCDPISGHTALYWYRQSLGQGLEFLIYFQGNSAPDKSGLPSDRFSAERTGGSVSTLTIQRTQQEDSAVYLCASSLALGSTDTQYFGPGTRLTVL.

J is TRBJ1-1 and V is TRBV11-3; 8 bases are a match to TRBD1. This CDR3 has 15 amino acids. Trimming took 4 bases from V and 1 from J; bases not matched to a gene: 5. Germline loops: CDR1 SGHNT, CDR2 YENEEA. The CDR3 nucleotides read TGTGCCAGCAGCTCCGGAGGGACAGGGAACACTGAAGCTTTCTTT. Protein: CASSSGGTGNTEAFF. Together with reference TRBV11-3 and TRBJ1-1, the CDR3 gives the full variable domain: EAGVVQSPRYKIIEKKQPVAFWCNPISGHNTLYWYLQNLGQGPELLIRYENEEAVDDSQLPKDRFSAERLKGVDSTLKIQPAELGDSAVYLCASSSGGTGNTEAFFGQGTRLTVV.

The gene calls are TRBV25-1 and TRBJ1-5, with D hard to call. Between the trimmed V and J ends, which lost 1 base and 5 bases, there was a span of 9 bases. The CDR3 is 14 amino acids. The germline gives CDR1 MGHDK, CDR2 SYGVNS. Here the CDR3 DNA reads TGTGCCAGCAGTGAATCGGGAGGCGATCAGCCCCAGCATTTT. Its protein product is CASSESGGDQPQHF.

This chain uses TRBV15 with TRBJ2-3; possibly TRBD2 for D (6 bases). The germline V gene has CDR1 LNHNV and CDR2 YYDKDF (reference sequence). Trimming shortened V by 0 bases and J by 6 bases, and 10 bases separated the two germline ends. The CDR3 totals 14 residues. The CDR3 here is CATSREWLADTQYF. As DNA, the CDR3 is TGTGCCACCAGCAGAGAATGGCTAGCGGATACGCAGTATTTT. The full variable domain, rest sourced from reference TRBV15 and TRBJ2-3, is DAMVIQNPRYQVTQFGKPVTLSCSQTLNHNVMYWYQQKSSQAPKLLFHYYDKDFNNEADTPDNFQSRRPNTSFCFLDIRSPGLGDTAMYLCATSREWLADTQYFGPGTRLTVL.

The chain uses TRBV6-4 and TRBJ2-7, with 7 bases that match TRBD2. The germline V gene has CDR1 MRHNA and CDR2 SNTAGT. Losses at the gene ends were 0 bases for V and 2 bases for J; bases not matched to a gene: 7. CDR3 size: 16 residues. The CDR3 is CASSDSSSAGAYEQYV. The CDR3 region has the DNA TGTGCCAGCAGTGACTCCTCCAGCGCGGGGGCCTACGAGCAGTACGTC.

The genes are TRBV5-4 and TRBJ2-5; 10 bases align to TRBD1. The CDR3 consists of 15 residues. J gave up 3 bases and V 4 bases, and 6 bases lay outside the gene matches. Germline CDR1 SGHNT, CDR2 YYREEE (reference sequence). Here the CDR3 reads CASSPRTGGEETQYF. The CDR3 nucleotides read TGTGCCAGCAGCCCCCGGACAGGGGGGGAAGAGACCCAGTACTTC.

Of note for this clone: Other nucleotide sequences from this sample produce the same CDR3. This chain links TRBV19 with TRBJ2-2, with D possibly matching TRBD1 (6 bases). The V gene lost 5 bases and the J gene lost 5 bases, with 15 bases spanning the gap. Germline V gene sequence: CDR1 LNHDA, CDR2 SQIVND (reference sequence). There are 15 residues in the CDR3. CDR3 region: CASSAWTVGTGELFF. CDR3 in DNA: TGTGCCAGTAGTGCTTGGACAGTCGGGACCGGGGAGCTGTTTTTT.

The V call is TRBV10-2, the J call TRBJ2-1, with a tentative D call TRBD2 (6 bases). Germline V gene data show CDR1 as WSHSY and CDR2 as SAAADI. V lost 8 bases, J lost 8 bases, and 16 bases lay in between. The length of the CDR3 is 13 residues. CDR3 sequence reads: CASAGTNTHEQFF. The CDR3 region has the DNA TGCGCCAGCGCGGGGACGAATACCCATGAGCAGTTCTTC.

The chain carries TRBV11-2 and TRBJ1-1; D remains ambiguous. Germline assignment: CDR1 SGHAT and CDR2 FQNNGV. The germline V and J ends were trimmed by 5 bases and 8 bases, with 15 bases remaining between them. The CDR3 is made up of 13 amino acids. Here the CDR3 reads CASSPGTDTEAFF. The CDR3 DNA reads as TGTGCCAGCAGCCCCGGTACCGATACCGAAGCTTTCTTT. The variable domain in full, completed from reference TRBV11-2 and TRBJ1-1, reads EAGVAQSPRYKIIEKRQSVAFWCNPISGHATLYWYQQILGQGPKLLIQFQNNGVVDDSQLPKDRFSAERLKGVDSTLKIQPAKLEDSAVYLCASSPGTDTEAFFGQGTRLTVV.